Each of the 14 T cell receptor beta chains below was sequenced from the same sample in a study of blood T cell repertoires in COVID-19. Clones were read by immunoSEQ multiplex PCR, and TCRdb kept only the in-frame ones, dropping some. The sample lists about 120,000 clones; about four fifths were seen once. Input material: peripheral blood. The origin of the receptors is a man aged 35 to 55 with active or convalescent COVID-19.

CDR3 bases: TGCGCCAGCAGCCAACCGGGACTAGCCGGCGGCGATACGCAGTATTTT. Protein product: CASSQPGLAGGDTQYF. The rearrangement links TRBV4-1 to TRBJ2-3, with 9 bases that match TRBD2. There are 16 residues in the CDR3. Germline assignment: CDR1 MGHRA and CDR2 YSYEKL. V trimming: 2 bases; J trimming: 6 bases; junction bases outside the gene matches: 9.

The chain employs TRBV21-1 and TRBJ1-6; the D call of TRBD1 is as the table states it, not checked on the DNA. TRBV21-1 is given as a pseudogene. The CDR3 spans 14 residues. The CDR3 DNA reads as TGTGCCAGACGGGACAAGACCTATAATTCACCCCTCCACTTT. It yields the protein CARRDKTYNSPLHF.

The chain couples TRBV6-4 to TRBJ2-1, with 8 bases identical to TRBD2. Trimming at V came to 5 bases and at J to 7 bases, leaving 13 bases not matched to a gene. Germline-derived CDR1 and CDR2 are MRHNA and SNTAGT. The CDR3 totals 16 residues. DNA of the CDR3: TGTGCCAGCAGTTCCTTACCTCGGACTAGCCCGAATGAGCAGTTCTTC. Amino acids: CASSSLPRTSPNEQFF.

This rearrangement joins TRBV9 to TRBJ2-1; D possibly corresponds to TRBD2 (5 bases). In germline, CDR1 is SGDLS, CDR2 YYNGEE. The CDR3 loop spans 17 amino acids. The germline V and J ends were trimmed by 4 bases and 3 bases, with 20 bases remaining between them. The CDR3 DNA reads as TGTGCCAGCAGCCCCCAAGAGGTGGCAGGACTCTACAATGAGCAGTTCTTC. It translates to CASSPQEVAGLYNEQFF.

Worth noting for this clone: Additional DNA sequences in this sample encode the identical CDR3. The V and J genes are TRBV28 and TRBJ2-6, with D possibly matching TRBD1 (5 bases). CDR1 MDHEN and CDR2 SYDVKM come from the germline V gene. The CDR3 spans 15 residues. Between the trimmed V and J ends, which lost 2 bases and 1 base, there was a span of 6 bases. The CDR3 here is CASSLAGSGANVLTF. The CDR3 DNA is TGTGCCAGCAGTTTAGCAGGGTCTGGGGCCAACGTCCTGACTTTC.

This clone was detected once. The chain has TRBV10-1 and TRBJ1-1; the D gene is possibly TRBD1 (6 bases). The CDR3 consists of 18 residues. CDR1 WNHNN and CDR2 SYGVQD come from the germline V gene (reference sequence). V was trimmed by 2 bases and J by 2 bases, leaving 21 bases between them. DNA for the CDR3: TGCGCCAGCAGTGAGGTAAAGGGACAAAGAGGATACAACACTGAAGCTTTCTTT. This translates into CASSEVKGQRGYNTEAFF.

This clone was observed a single time. This chain uses TRBV30 with TRBJ2-3; perhaps TRBD2 as D (6 bases). Between the trimmed V and J ends, which lost 0 bases and 6 bases, there was a span of 7 bases. CDR3 size: 12 residues. CDR1 and CDR2 from the germline V gene are GTSNPN and SVGIG (reference sequence). The CDR3 nucleotides read TGTGCCTGGAGTGTACGGGGGGATACGCAGTATTTT. Amino acids: CAWSVRGDTQYF.

Only one count was recorded for this clone. CDR3 in amino acids: CASSPTSGFTDTQYF. The CDR3 DNA is TGTGCCAGCTCACCAACTAGCGGTTTCACAGATACGCAGTATTTT. The V gene is TRBV18, the J gene TRBJ2-3, with TRBD2 matching 8 bases. The CDR3 sequence is 15 residues long. V lost 2 bases, J lost 2 bases, and 3 bases stayed unmatched. Germline CDR1 reads KGHSH; CDR2 reads LQKENI.

The V gene is TRBV30, the J gene TRBJ2-1, with 9 nucleotides matching TRBD2. The V gene end was trimmed by 8 bases and the J gene end by 2 bases; junction bases not matched to a gene: 10. CDR3 length: 15 residues. Germline values: CDR1 GTSNPN, CDR2 SVGIG (reference sequence). As DNA, the CDR3 is TGTGCCGGGGTAGGCGGGGGGGGTCCCTACAATGAGCAGTTCTTC. Protein: CAGVGGGGPYNEQFF.

The J gene is TRBJ2-3, the V gene TRBV7-3; 9 bases line up with TRBD2. The CDR3 sequence is 14 residues long. Germline V gene sequence: CDR1 SGHTA, CDR2 FQGTGA. V trimming: 4 bases; J trimming: 6 bases; junction bases outside the gene matches: 5. The CDR3 loop reads CASSSGLADDTQYF. CDR3 coding DNA: TGTGCCAGCAGCTCGGGACTAGCTGACGATACGCAGTATTTT.

This chain links TRBV4-1 with TRBJ1-5; 8 nucleotides line up with TRBD1. The CDR3 is 15 amino acids. From germline, CDR1 is MGHRA and CDR2 YSYEKL. V shed 2 bases and J 4 bases; nucleotides not matched to a gene: 4. In DNA form, the CDR3 reads TGCGCCAGCAGCCAAACGGGACAGGCGAATCAGCCCCAGCATTTT. Translation gives CASSQTGQANQPQHF.

This clone was seen only a few times. This chain links TRBV4-3 with TRBJ2-7, with 8 nucleotides matching TRBD1. The V gene end was trimmed by 2 bases and the J gene end by 0 bases; junction bases not matched to a gene: 3. The CDR3 consists of 15 residues. The germline gives CDR1 LGHNA, CDR2 YSLEER. The CDR3 region is CASSQRTGSSYEQYF. For the CDR3, the DNA is TGCGCCAGCAGCCAACGGACAGGGAGCTCCTACGAGCAGTACTTC.

Written as DNA, the CDR3 is TGTGCCAGCAGCGTTGGGGCAGGGGACAGGGGATCTTATAATTCACCCCTCCACTTT. Protein: CASSVGAGDRGSYNSPLHF. The chain uses TRBV9 and TRBJ1-6; 10 bases agree with TRBD1. Germline V gene lookup returns CDR1 SGDLS and CDR2 YYNGEE. V dropped 2 bases and J dropped 4; count of bases not matched to a gene: 12. The length of the CDR3 is 19 residues.

The V gene is TRBV5-6, the J gene TRBJ2-3; 9 bases fit TRBD1. Germline V gene data show CDR1 as SGHDT and CDR2 as YYEEEE. This CDR3 region has 16 residues. V dropped 5 bases and J dropped 2; count of bases not matched to a gene: 9. CDR3 sequence (DNA): TGTGCCAGCAGAGAGCGGGGACAGGGCCCCACAGATACGCAGTATTTT. Residues: CASRERGQGPTDTQYF.